Below are 19 T cell receptor beta chains sequenced from a single sample in a study of regulatory T cells in long-lasting Graves disease. For TCR beta, libraries came from iRepertoire HTBI primers and Arm-PCR of CDR3 regions. TCRdb re-called the multiplex PCR reads with MiXCR, one entry per CDR3 protein. The sample has under 700,000 distinct CDR3 sequences, around 15% seen once; the top ten hold around 25%. Time point reported: newly diagnosed GD, antithyroid drugs for less than 3 months. PBMCs provided the RNA from which the TCR library was made. The sample was also reused in another study, on T cells in Graves' hyperthyroidism and ophthalmopathy.

Sequences were derived from peripheral blood mononuclear cells (PBMCs), sampled at new diagnosis, from a patient treated with antithyroid drugs. Receptors originate from a woman aged 35-60 years with Graves disease.

In the case of this clonotype: A read error may be the cause here, since a much bigger clone is one base away. CDR3: CSVSGTRNEKLFF. Written as DNA, the CDR3 is TGCAGTGTCAGCGGGACAAGGAATGAAAAACTGTTTTTT. The chain employs TRBV20-1 and TRBJ1-4, with D possibly TRBD1 on 6 matching bases. The CDR3 has 13 residues. Germline CDR1 and CDR2: DFQATT and SNEGSKA (reference sequence). Deletions cut 7 bases from V and 5 bases from J, with 14 bases between.

This clonotype was found many times. The CDR3 DNA reads as TGTGCCATCAGTCCATCGGGACGGAACTACGAGCAGTACTTC. Translation: CAISPSGRNYEQYF. The V gene is TRBV10-3, the J gene TRBJ2-7; either TRBD1 or TRBD2 may fit D (5 bases each). Trimming cost V 5 bases and J 3 bases, with 14 bases left between them. CDR3 length equals 14 residues. Germline CDR1 and CDR2: ENHRY and SYGVKD.

Many counts were recorded for this clonotype. The V gene is TRBV7-2, the J gene TRBJ2-5; D remains unclear. The CDR3 sequence is 13 residues long. Germline-derived CDR1 and CDR2 are SGHTA and FQGNSA. V was cut by 6 bases and J by 2 bases, with 10 bases left in between. Written as DNA, the CDR3 is TGTGCCAGCAGTAGGAGACTGCAAGAGACCCAGTACTTC. It is translated as CASSRRLQETQYF. The whole variable domain, remainder taken from reference TRBV7-2 and TRBJ2-5, is GAGVSQSPSNKVTEKGKDVELRCDPISGHTALYWYRQSLGQGLEFLIYFQGNSAPDKSGLPSDRFSAERTGGSVSTLTIQRTQQEDSAVYLCASSRRLQETQYFGPGTRLLVL.

This clonotype was seen at least ten times. V usage is TRBV28 and J usage is TRBJ1-2; 10 nucleotides match TRBD1. The CDR3 spans 15 residues. J lost 6 bases, V lost 8 bases, and 12 bases had no gene match. CDR1 and CDR2 (germline): MDHEN, SYDVKM. This chain's CDR3 is CASLQFRTGGNGYTF. The CDR3 DNA reads as TGTGCCAGCCTTCAGTTTCGGACAGGGGGTAATGGCTACACCTTC.

V is TRBV6-1 and J is TRBJ2-2; D is uncertain. The CDR3 covers 15 residues. CDR1 MNHNS and CDR2 SASEGT come from the germline V gene. Trimming took off 6 bases at V and 3 bases at J, with 14 bases between the two ends. The CDR3 region has the DNA TGTGCCAGCAGAGGCTCCAAACCCTACACCGGGGAGCTGTTTTTT. This gives the protein CASRGSKPYTGELFF.

This clonotype was found many times. The chain combines TRBV6-1 with TRBJ1-5, with D perhaps TRBD1 (5 bases). Trimming stripped 1 base from V and 5 bases from J, with 12 bases between. CDR1 is MNHNS and CDR2 is SASEGT in the germline V gene. The CDR3 has 15 residues. The CDR3 spells CASSEGGRGDQPQHF. The CDR3 DNA follows: TGTGCCAGCAGTGAAGGTGGAAGGGGAGATCAGCCCCAGCATTTT.

This clonotype was seen at least ten times. This sequence joins TRBV20-1 and TRBJ1-2; possibly TRBD1 for D (6 bases). The V end lost 3 bases, the J end lost 9 bases, and 14 bases lay between the germline ends. This CDR3 has 12 amino acids. CDR1 DFQATT and CDR2 SNEGSKA come from the germline V gene (reference sequence). Here the CDR3 DNA reads TGCAGTGCTAGGGAGGGGGGCTTGAGCTACACCTTC. This translates into CSAREGGLSYTF.

This chain links TRBV5-6 with TRBJ2-1; a possible D gene is TRBD2 (5 bases). CDR1 is SGHDT and CDR2 is YYEEEE in the germline V gene. Deletions cut 4 bases from V and 7 bases from J, with 12 bases between. The CDR3 spans 13 residues. CDR3 protein: CASSPGLENEQFF. The DNA of the CDR3 is TGTGCCAGCAGCCCAGGACTCGAAAATGAGCAGTTCTTC.

This sequence joins TRBV11-2 and TRBJ2-5, with D possibly matching TRBD2 (5 bases). The V gene lost 5 bases and the J gene lost 5 bases, with 21 bases spanning the gap. The CDR3 covers 16 residues. Germline V gives CDR1 SGHAT, CDR2 FQNNGV. The CDR3 region has the DNA TGTGCCAGCAGCCGGTCGGGTCGAGAAGGCGGGGAGACCCAGTACTTC. Protein product: CASSRSGREGGETQYF.

Only one count was recorded for this clonotype. A read error may account for a junction end that differs from germline. The genes are TRBV28 and TRBJ2-7; TRBD1 might be the D (5 bases). Germline CDR1 reads MDHEN; CDR2 reads SYDVKM. The CDR3 length is 16 residues. CDR3 nucleotide sequence: TGTGCCAGCAGATCCCTGGGGCCAGCCGCCTCCCACGAGCAGTACTTC. It encodes CASRSLGPAASHEQYF.

This clonotype was observed many times. The rearrangement uses TRBV2 and TRBJ2-3, with a weak D call TRBD1 (5 bases). V lost 4 bases and J 2 bases, leaving 10 bases between the germline ends. Germline V gene sequence: CDR1 SNHLY, CDR2 FYNNEI. This CDR3 has 14 amino acids. The DNA for the CDR3 is TGTGCCAGCAGTGGCGGACAACACACAGATACGCAGTATTTT. This sequence encodes CASSGGQHTDTQYF.

A word on this clonotype: This may come from a read error, since a much larger clone is one base off. This chain links TRBV12-3 or TRBV12-4 with TRBJ2-7, with TRBD1 matching over 7 bases. This CDR3 contains 14 residues. CDR3 in amino acids: CASSQGTASYERYF. DNA for the CDR3: TGTGCCAGCAGCCAGGGGACAGCATCCTACGAGCGGTACTTC.

The chain couples TRBV28 to TRBJ1-5; tentative D call: TRBD1 (5 bases). With 5 bases removed from V and 4 bases from J, the gap between germline ends came to 21 bases. The CDR3 has 17 residues. In germline, CDR1 is MDHEN, CDR2 SYDVKM. CDR3: CASSPSGAALRNQPQHF. The CDR3 DNA is TGTGCCAGCAGTCCTTCCGGGGCAGCATTGCGGAATCAGCCCCAGCATTTT. The variable domain in full, with the rest retrieved from reference TRBV28 and TRBJ1-5, is DVKVTQSSRYLVKRTGEKVFLECVQDMDHENMFWYRQDPGLGLRLIYFSYDVKMKEKGDIPEGYSVSREKKERFSLILESASTNQTSMYLCASSPSGAALRNQPQHFGDGTRLSIL.

This clonotype has a handful of counts. In DNA, the CDR3 is TGTGCCAGCAGCCCCCACGGGGGGAGGGCTGAAGCTTTCTTT. Its protein product is CASSPHGGRAEAFF. This sequence joins TRBV3-1 and TRBJ1-1; a possible D gene is TRBD1 (5 bases). With 4 bases removed from V and 6 bases from J, the gap between germline ends came to 15 bases. Germline V gene sequence: CDR1 LGHDT, CDR2 YNNKEL (reference sequence). This CDR3 contains 14 residues.

This clonotype came up many times. The chain is built from TRBV2 and TRBJ1-4; D not certain. This CDR3 is 12 amino acids long. CDR1 SNHLY and CDR2 FYNNEI come from the germline V gene. V was pared by 3 bases and J by 7 bases, with 6 bases between. CDR3 in amino acids: CASSDEGEKLFF. CDR3 nucleotides: TGTGCCAGCAGTGATGAGGGTGAAAAACTGTTTTTT. Filled out from reference TRBV2 and TRBJ1-4, the complete variable domain reads EPEVTQTPSHQVTQMGQEVILRCVPISNHLYFYWYRQILGQKVEFLVSFYNNEISEKSEIFDDQFSVERPDGSNFTLKIRSTKLEDSAMYFCASSDEGEKLFFGSGTQLSVL.

Many counts were recorded for this clonotype. CDR3 DNA: TGTGCCAGCAGCATGCAGGGGGGTAACACTGAAGCTTTCTTT. It encodes CASSMQGGNTEAFF. The V gene is TRBV5-5, the J gene TRBJ1-1; 7 nucleotides align to TRBD1. Germline V gene lookup returns CDR1 SGHKS and CDR2 YYEKEE (reference sequence). V was clipped by 4 bases and J by 2 bases; unmatched bases: 5. The CDR3 runs 14 residues.

The V call is TRBV9, the J call TRBJ1-1; D gene unclear. V lost 0 bases, J lost 6 bases, and 9 bases lay in between. CDR3 length: 13 amino acids. Per germline, CDR1 SGDLS and CDR2 YYNGEE. In nucleotides, the CDR3 is TGTGCCAGCAGCGTAGGATGGGAGTCTGAAGCTTTCTTT. This translates into CASSVGWESEAFF.

This clonotype was observed a handful of times. The chain combines TRBV6-5 with TRBJ1-3; maybe TRBD1 (5 bases). Trimming left V 1 base short and J 4 bases short, with 8 bases between. The CDR3 runs to 14 residues. Germline V gene lookup returns CDR1 MNHEY and CDR2 SVGAGI. CDR3 residues: CASSYWGEGNTIYF. The CDR3, as DNA: TGTGCCAGCAGTTACTGGGGCGAGGGAAACACCATATATTTT.

This clonotype showed up just a few times. The V call is TRBV12-3 or TRBV12-4, the J call TRBJ2-6; D remains unclear. This CDR3 contains 14 residues. The germline V and J ends were trimmed by 3 bases and 1 base, with 4 bases remaining between them. In DNA, the CDR3 is TGTGCCAGCAGTTTTAAGTCTGGGGCCAACGTCCTGACTTTC. Its translation: CASSFKSGANVLTF.